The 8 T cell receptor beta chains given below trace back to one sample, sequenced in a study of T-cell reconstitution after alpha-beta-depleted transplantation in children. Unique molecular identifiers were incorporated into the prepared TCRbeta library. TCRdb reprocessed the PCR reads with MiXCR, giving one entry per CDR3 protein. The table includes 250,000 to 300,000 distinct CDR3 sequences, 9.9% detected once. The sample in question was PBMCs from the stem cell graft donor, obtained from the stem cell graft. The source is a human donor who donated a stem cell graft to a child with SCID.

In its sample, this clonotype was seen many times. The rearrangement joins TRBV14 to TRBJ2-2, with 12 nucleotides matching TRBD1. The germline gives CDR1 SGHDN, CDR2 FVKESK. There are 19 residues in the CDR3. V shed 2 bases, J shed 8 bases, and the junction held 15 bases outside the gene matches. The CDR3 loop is CASSQKDLTGQGASGELFF. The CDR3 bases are TGTGCCAGCAGCCAAAAGGATCTGACGGGACAGGGGGCGTCGGGGGAGCTGTTTTTT.

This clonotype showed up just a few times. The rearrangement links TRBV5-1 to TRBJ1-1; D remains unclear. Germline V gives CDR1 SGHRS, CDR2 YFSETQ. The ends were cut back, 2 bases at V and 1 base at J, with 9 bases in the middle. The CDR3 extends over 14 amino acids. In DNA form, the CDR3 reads TGCGCCAGCAGCTTTGGTATGGGGAACACTGAAGCTTTCTTT. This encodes CASSFGMGNTEAFF.

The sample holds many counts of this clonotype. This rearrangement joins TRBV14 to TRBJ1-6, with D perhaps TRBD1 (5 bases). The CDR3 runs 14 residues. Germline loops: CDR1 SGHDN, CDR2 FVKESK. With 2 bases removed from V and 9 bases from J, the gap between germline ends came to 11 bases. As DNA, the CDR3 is TGTGCCAGCAGCCAAACCGGGGGGAGTTCACCCCTCCACTTT. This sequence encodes CASSQTGGSSPLHF.

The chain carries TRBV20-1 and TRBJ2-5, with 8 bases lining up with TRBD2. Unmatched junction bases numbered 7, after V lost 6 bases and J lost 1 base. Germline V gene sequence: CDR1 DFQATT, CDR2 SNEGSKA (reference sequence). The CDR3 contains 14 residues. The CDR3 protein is CSAQLLAGQETQYF. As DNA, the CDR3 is TGCAGTGCCCAGCTCCTAGCGGGCCAAGAGACCCAGTACTTC.

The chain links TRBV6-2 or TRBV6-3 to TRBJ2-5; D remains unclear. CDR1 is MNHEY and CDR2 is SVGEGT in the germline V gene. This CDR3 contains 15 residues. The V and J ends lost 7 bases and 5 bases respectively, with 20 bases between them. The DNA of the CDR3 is TGTGCCAGCACCGCCCCTTTACCCATGAAGGAGACCCAGTACTTC. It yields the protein CASTAPLPMKETQYF.

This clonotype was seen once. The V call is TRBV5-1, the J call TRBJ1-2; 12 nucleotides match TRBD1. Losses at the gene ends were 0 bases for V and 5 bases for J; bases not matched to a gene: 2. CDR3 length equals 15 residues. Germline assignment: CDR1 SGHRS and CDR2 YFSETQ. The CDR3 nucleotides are TGCGCCAGCAGCTTGGCGGGACAGGGGGCGTATGGCTACACCTTC. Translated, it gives CASSLAGQGAYGYTF.

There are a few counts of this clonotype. As DNA, the CDR3 is TGCAGTGCTAGAGACATGGACAACCCCTACGAGCAGTACTTC. It specifies CSARDMDNPYEQYF. The V gene is TRBV20-1, the J gene TRBJ2-7, with D possibly matching TRBD1 (5 bases). The germline V gene encodes CDR1 DFQATT and CDR2 SNEGSKA (reference sequence). The V end lost 0 bases, the J end lost 2 bases, and 11 bases lay between the germline ends. This CDR3 has 14 residues.

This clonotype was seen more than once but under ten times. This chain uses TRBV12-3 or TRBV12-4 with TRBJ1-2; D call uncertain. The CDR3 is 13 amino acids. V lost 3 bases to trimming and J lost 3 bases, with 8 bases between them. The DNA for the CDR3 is TGTGCCAGCAGTTTCTGGCAGTACTATGGCTACACCTTC. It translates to CASSFWQYYGYTF.